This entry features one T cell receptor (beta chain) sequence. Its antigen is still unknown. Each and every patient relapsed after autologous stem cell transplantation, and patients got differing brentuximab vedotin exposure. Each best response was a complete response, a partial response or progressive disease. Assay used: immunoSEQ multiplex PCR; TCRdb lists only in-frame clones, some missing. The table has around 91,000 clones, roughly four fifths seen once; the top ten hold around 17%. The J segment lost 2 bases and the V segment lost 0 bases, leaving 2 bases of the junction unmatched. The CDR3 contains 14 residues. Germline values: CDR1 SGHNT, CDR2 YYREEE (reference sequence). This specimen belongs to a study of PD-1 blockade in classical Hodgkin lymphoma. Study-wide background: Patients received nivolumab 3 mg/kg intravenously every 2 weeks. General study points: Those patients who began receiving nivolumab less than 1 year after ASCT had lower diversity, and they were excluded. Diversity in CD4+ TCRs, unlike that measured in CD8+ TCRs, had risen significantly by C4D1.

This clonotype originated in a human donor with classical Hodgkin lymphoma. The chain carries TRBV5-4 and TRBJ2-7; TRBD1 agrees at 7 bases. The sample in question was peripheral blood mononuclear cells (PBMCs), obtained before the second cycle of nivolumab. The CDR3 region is CASSLETGTYEQYF. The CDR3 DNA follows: TGTGCCAGCAGCTTGGAGACAGGGACCTACGAGCAGTACTTC.